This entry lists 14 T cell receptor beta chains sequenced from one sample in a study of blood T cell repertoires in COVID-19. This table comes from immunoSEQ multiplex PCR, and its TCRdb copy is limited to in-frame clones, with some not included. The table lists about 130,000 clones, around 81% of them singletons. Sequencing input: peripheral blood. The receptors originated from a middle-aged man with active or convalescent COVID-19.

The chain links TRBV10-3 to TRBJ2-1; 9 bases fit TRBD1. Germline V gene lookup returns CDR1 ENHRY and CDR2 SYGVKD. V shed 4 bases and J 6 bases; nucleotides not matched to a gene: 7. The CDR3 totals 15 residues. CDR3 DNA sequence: TGTGCCATCAGTGGCCCGGGACAGGGTCGCAATGAGCAGTTCTTC. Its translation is CAISGPGQGRNEQFF.

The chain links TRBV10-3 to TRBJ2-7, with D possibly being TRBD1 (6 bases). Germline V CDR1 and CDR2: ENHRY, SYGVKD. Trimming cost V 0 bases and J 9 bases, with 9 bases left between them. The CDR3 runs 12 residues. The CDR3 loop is CAISESEGGQYF. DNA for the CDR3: TGTGCCATCAGTGAGTCTGAAGGGGGGCAGTACTTC.

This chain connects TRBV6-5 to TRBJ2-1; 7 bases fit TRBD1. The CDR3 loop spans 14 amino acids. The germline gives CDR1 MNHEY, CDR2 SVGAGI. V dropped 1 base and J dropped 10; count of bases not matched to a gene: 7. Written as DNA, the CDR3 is TGTGCCAGCAGTTACTTGACAGGGCGGTCCGAGCAGTTCTTC. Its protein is CASSYLTGRSEQFF.

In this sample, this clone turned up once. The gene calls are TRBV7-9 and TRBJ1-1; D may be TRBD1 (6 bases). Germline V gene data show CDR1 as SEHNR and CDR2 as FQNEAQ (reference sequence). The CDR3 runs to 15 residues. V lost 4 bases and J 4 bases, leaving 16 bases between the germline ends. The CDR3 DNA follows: TGTGCCAGCAGCTCGCAAGGGGGTTCCGGCACTGAAGCTTTCTTT. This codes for CASSSQGGSGTEAFF.

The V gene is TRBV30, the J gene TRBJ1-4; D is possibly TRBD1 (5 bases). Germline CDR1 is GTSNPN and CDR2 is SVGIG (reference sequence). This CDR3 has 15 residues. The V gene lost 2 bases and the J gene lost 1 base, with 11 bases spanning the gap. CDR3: CAWSSPGLTNEKLFF. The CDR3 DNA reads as TGTGCCTGGAGTTCCCCAGGGTTAACTAATGAAAAACTGTTTTTT.

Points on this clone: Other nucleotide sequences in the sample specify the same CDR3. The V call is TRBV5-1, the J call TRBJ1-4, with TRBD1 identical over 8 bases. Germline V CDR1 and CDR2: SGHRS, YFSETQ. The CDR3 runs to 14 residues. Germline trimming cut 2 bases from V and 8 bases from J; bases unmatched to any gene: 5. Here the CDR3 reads CASSLGQGREKLFF. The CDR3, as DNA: TGCGCCAGCAGCTTAGGACAGGGACGGGAAAAACTGTTTTTT.

The CDR3 reads CASSPPRTTGVDTQYF. For the CDR3, the DNA is TGTGCCAGCTCACCACCCAGGACAACGGGCGTGGATACGCAGTATTTT. The chain recombines TRBV18 with TRBJ2-3, with D possibly TRBD1 on 5 matching bases. Trimming stripped 0 bases from V and 6 bases from J, with 16 bases between. The length of the CDR3 is 16 residues. Germline CDR1 reads KGHSH; CDR2 reads LQKENI.

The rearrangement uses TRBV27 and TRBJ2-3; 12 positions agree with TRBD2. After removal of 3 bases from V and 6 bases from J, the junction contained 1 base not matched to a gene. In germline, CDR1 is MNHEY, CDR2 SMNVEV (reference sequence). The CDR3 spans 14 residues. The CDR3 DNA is TGTGCCAGCAGTTTTGGACTAGCGGGGGATACGCAGTATTTT. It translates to CASSFGLAGDTQYF.

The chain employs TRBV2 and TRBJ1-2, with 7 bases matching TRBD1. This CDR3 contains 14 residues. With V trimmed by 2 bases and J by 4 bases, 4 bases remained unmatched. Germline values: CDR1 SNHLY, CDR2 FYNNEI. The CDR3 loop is CASSEQGESYGYTF. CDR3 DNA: TGTGCCAGCAGTGAACAGGGGGAAAGCTATGGCTACACCTTC.

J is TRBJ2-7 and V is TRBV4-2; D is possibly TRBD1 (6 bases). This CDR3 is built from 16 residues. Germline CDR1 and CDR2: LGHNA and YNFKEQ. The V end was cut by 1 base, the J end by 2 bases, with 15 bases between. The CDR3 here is CASSQGGTLPTYEQYF. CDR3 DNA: TGTGCCAGCAGCCAAGGAGGGACACTTCCCACCTACGAGCAGTACTTC.

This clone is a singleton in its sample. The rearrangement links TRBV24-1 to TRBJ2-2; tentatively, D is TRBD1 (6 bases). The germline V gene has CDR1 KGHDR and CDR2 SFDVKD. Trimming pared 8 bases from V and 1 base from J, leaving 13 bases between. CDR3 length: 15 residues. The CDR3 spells CATTEQGRNTGELFF. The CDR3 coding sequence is TGTGCCACCACCGAACAGGGTAGGAACACCGGGGAGCTGTTTTTT.

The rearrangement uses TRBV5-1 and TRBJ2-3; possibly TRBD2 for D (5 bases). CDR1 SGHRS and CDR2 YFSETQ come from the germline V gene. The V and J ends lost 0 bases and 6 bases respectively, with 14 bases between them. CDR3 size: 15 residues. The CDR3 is CASSLVDSFTDTQYF. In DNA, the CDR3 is TGCGCCAGCAGCTTGGTGGACTCCTTCACCGATACGCAGTATTTT.

CDR3 residues: CASSLQGAYNEQFF. In DNA, the CDR3 is TGTGCCAGCAGTTTACAGGGGGCCTACAATGAGCAGTTCTTC. This chain links TRBV28 with TRBJ2-1, with TRBD1 matching 7 bases. Germline CDR1 reads MDHEN; CDR2 reads SYDVKM. The CDR3 totals 14 residues. V lost 2 bases to trimming and J lost 2 bases; unmatched junction nucleotides: 0.

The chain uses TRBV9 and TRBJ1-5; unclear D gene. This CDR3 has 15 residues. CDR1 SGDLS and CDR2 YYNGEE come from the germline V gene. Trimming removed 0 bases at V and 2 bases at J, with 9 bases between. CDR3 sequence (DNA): TGTGCCAGCAGCGTAGCCGGGGTAGGCAATCAGCCCCAGCATTTT. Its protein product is CASSVAGVGNQPQHF. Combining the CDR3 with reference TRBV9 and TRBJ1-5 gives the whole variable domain DSGVTQTPKHLITATGQRVTLRCSPRSGDLSVYWYQQSLDQGLQFLIQYYNGEERAKGNILERFSAQQFPDLHSELNLSSLELGDSALYFCASSVAGVGNQPQHFGDGTRLSIL.